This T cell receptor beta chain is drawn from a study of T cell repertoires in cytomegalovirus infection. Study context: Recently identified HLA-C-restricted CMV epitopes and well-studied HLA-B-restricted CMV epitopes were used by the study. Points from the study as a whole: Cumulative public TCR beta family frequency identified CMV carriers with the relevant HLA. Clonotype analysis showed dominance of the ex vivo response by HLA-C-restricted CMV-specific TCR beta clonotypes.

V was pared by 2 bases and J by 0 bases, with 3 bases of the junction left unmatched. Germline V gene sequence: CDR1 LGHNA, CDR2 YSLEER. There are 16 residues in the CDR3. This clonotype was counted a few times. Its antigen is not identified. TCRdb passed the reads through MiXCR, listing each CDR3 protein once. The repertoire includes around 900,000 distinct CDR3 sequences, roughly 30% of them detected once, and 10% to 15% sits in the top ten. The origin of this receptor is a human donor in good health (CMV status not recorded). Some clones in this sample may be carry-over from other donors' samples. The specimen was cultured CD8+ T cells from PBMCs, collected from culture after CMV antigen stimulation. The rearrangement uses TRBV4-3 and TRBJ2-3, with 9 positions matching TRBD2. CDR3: CASSQRSGGSTDTQYF. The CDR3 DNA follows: TGCGCCAGCAGCCAAAGAAGCGGGGGGAGCACAGATACGCAGTATTTT.